This T cell receptor beta chain was obtained from a study of identical twins. Study-level findings and limits: Twins' excess sharing was less marked for out-of-frame beta sequences.

As concerns this clonotype: Antigen unknown.

Germline loops: CDR1 ENHRY, CDR2 SYGVKD. The CDR3 spans 19 residues. The V segment lost 5 bases and the J segment 0 bases; nucleotides outside the gene matches: 9. TCRdb processed the 5' RACE reads anew with MiXCR; each CDR3 protein has one entry. This sample has about 530,000 distinct CDR3 sequences, with approximately 14% found just once. These data also featured in a second study, about yellow fever vaccine responses in identical twins. That source reports: Reportedly, twins showed a vaccine T cell response that looked partly convergent and partly personalized.

The source of this sequence is a woman between 18 and 29 years old in good health. The rearrangement joins TRBV10-3 to TRBJ2-3, with TRBD2 matching 15 bases. Sample: CD4+ T cells sorted from blood. For the CDR3, the DNA is TGTGCCATCAGTCGGACTAGCGGGAGGGACATACCTAGCACAGATACGCAGTATTTT. Translation gives CAISRTSGRDIPSTDTQYF.